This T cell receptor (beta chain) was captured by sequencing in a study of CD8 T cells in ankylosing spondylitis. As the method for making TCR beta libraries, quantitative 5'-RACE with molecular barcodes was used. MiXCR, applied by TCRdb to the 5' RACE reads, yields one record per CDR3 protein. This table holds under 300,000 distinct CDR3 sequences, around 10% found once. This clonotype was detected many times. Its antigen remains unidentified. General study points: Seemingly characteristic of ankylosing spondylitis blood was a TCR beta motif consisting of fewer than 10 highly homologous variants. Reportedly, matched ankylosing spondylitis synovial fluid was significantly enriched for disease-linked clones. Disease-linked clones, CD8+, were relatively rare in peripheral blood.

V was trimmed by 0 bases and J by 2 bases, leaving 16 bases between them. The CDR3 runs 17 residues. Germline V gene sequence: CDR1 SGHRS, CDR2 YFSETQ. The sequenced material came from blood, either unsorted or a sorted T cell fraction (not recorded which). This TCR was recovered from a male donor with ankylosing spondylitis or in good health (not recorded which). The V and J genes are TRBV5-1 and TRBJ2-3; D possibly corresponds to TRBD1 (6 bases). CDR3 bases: TGCGCCAGCAGCTTGGTAGGTCAGGGGACACCCACAGATACGCAGTATTTT. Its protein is CASSLVGQGTPTDTQYF.